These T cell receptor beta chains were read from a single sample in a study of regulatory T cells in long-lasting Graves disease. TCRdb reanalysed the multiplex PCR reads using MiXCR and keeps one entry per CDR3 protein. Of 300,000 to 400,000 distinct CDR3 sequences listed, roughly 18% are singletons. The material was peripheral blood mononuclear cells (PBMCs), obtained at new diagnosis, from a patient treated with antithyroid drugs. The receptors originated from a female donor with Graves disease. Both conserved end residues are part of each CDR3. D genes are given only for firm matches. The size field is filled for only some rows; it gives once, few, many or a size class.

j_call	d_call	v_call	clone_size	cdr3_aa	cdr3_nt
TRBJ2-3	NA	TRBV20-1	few	CSAIWRISTDTQYF	TGCAGTGCTATATGGCGGATAAGCACAGATACGCAGTATTTT
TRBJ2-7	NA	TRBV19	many	CASSIETTGEQYF	TGTGCCAGTAGTATAGAAACCACGGGAGAGCAGTACTTC
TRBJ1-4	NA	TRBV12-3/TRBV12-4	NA	CASSLEVGAGTKLFF	TGTGCCAGCAGTTTAGAAGTCGGAGCAGGGACGAAACTGTTTTTT
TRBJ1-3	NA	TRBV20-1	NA	CSARETGLPSGNTIYF	TGCAGTGCTAGAGAAACAGGACTTCCCTCTGGAAACACCATATATTTT
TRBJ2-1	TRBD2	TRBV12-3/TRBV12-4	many	CASTQGLAGGSSYNEQFF	TGTGCCAGCACCCAGGGACTAGCGGGAGGGAGCTCCTACAATGAGCAGTTCTTC
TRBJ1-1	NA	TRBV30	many	CAWSPSGTEAFF	TGTGCCTGGAGTCCCTCAGGTACCGAAGCTTTCTTT
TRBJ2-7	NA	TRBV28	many	CASSPGSGYHYEQYF	TGTGCCAGCAGTCCCGGCAGTGGATACCACTACGAGCAGTACTTC
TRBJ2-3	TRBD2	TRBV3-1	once	CASSQALGTTRADTQYF	TGTGCCAGCAGCCAAGCCCTCGGGACTACTCGAGCAGATACGCAGTATTTT
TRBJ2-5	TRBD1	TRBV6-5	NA	CASSYLDRDQETQYF	TGTGCCAGCAGTTACCTTGACAGGGACCAAGAGACCCAGTACTTC
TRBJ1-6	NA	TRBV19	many	CASSMGSSYNSPLHF	TGTGCCAGTAGTATGGGGAGCTCCTATAATTCACCCCTCCACTTT
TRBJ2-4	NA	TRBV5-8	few	CASSFGGTNIQYF	TGTGCCAGCAGCTTCGGGGGTACTAACATTCAGTACTTC
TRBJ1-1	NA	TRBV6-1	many	CASSETTIEAFF	TGTGCCAGCAGTGAAACGACGATTGAAGCTTTCTTT
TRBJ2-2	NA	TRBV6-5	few	CASSYTAGSNTGELFF	TGTGCCAGCAGTTACACGGCGGGATCGAACACCGGGGAGCTGTTTTTT
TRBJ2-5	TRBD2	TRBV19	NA	CASSPPFPGTSGRRGPQETQYF	TGTGCCAGTAGTCCTCCATTCCCCGGGACTAGCGGGAGACGGGGCCCCCAAGAGACCCAGTACTTC
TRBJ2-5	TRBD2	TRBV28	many	CASSSSGLGGETQYF	TGTGCCAGCAGTTCTTCCGGACTAGGCGGGGAGACCCAGTACTTC
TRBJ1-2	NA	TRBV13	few	CASSLTQGPNYGYTF	TGTGCCAGCAGCTTAACACAGGGACCTAACTATGGCTACACCTTC
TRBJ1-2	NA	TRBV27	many	CASSLSTSGDDYGYTF	TGTGCCAGCAGTTTATCGACATCGGGGGATGACTATGGCTACACCTTC
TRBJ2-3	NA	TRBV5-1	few	CASSLGRPSTDTQYF	TGCGCCAGCAGCTTGGGACGTCCGAGCACAGATACGCAGTATTTT
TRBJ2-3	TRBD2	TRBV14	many	CASSQGGGRTDTQYF	TGTGCCAGCAGCCAAGGGGGGGGACGAACAGATACGCAGTATTTT
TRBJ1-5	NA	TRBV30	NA	CAWRMKGGSNQPQHF	TGTGCCTGGAGGATGAAGGGGGGAAGCAATCAGCCCCAGCATTTT
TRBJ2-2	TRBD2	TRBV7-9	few	CASSWSAGGPDTGELFF	TGTGCCAGCAGCTGGTCAGCGGGAGGTCCCGACACCGGGGAGCTGTTTTTT
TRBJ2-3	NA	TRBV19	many	CASSPWIAGTDTQYF	TGTGCCAGTAGTCCCTGGATAGCAGGCACAGATACGCAGTATTTT
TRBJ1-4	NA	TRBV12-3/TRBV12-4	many	CASSGGAATNEKLFF	TGTGCCAGCAGCGGTGGCGCTGCAACTAATGAAAAACTGTTTTTT
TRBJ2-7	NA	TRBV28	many	CASSLNRTPEQYF	TGTGCCAGCAGTTTAAATCGAACACCCGAGCAGTACTTC
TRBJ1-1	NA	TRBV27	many	CASSPYIIEMNTEAFF	TGTGCCAGCAGTCCGTATATTATAGAGATGAACACTGAAGCTTTCTTT
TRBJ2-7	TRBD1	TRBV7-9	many	CASSAQGQGNPYEQYF	TGTGCCAGCAGCGCCCAGGGACAGGGTAACCCCTACGAGCAGTACTTC
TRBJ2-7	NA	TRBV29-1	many	CSVIGPGDPYEQYF	TGCAGCGTCATCGGGCCGGGGGACCCCTACGAGCAGTACTTC
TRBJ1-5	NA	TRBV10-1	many	CASSESGAQPQHF	TGCGCCAGCAGTGAGTCGGGGGCTCAGCCCCAGCATTTT
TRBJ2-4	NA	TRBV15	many	CAPFIGGNIQYF	TGTGCCCCATTCATCGGCGGAAACATTCAGTACTTC
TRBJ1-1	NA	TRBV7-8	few	CASSLRLRGDTEAFF	TGTGCCAGCAGCCTACGACTTCGGGGGGATACTGAAGCTTTCTTT
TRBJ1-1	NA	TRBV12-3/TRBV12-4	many	CASRLSGGMAFF	TGTGCCAGCAGGCTAAGCGGAGGGATGGCTTTCTTT
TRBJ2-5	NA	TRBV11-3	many	CASSLGIETQYF	TGTGCCAGCAGCTTAGGAATCGAGACCCAGTACTTC
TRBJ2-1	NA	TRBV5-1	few	CASSSSSPYNEQFF	TGCGCCAGCAGCTCATCCTCCCCTTACAATGAGCAGTTCTTC
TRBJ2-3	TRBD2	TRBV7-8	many	CASSLPSGGPTDTQYF	TGTGCCAGCAGCTTACCCTCGGGAGGGCCCACAGATACGCAGTATTTT
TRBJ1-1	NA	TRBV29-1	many	CSVEDPRNTEAFF	TGCAGCGTTGAAGATCCTAGGAACACTGAAGCTTTCTTT
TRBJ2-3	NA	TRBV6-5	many	CASSYVGGSTDTQYF	TGTGCCAGCAGTTACGTCGGAGGAAGCACAGATACGCAGTATTTT
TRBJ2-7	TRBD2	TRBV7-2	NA	CASSLGASGPLGEQYF	TGTGCCAGCAGCTTAGGGGCTAGCGGGCCCCTGGGGGAGCAGTACTTC
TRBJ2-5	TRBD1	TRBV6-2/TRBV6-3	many	CASSYFQGTGQETQYF	TGTGCCAGCAGTTACTTTCAGGGGACAGGACAAGAGACCCAGTACTTC
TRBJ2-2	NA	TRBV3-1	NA	CASSQDGGARFF	TGTGCCAGCAGCCAAGATGGGGGCGCTAGGTTTTTT
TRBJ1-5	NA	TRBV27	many	CASSHRASGPQHF	TGTGCCAGCAGCCACAGGGCCTCTGGGCCCCAGCATTTT
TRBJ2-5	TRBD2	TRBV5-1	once	CASTPGLALAETQYF	TGCGCCAGCACGCCGGGACTAGCTCTCGCGGAGACCCAGTACTTC
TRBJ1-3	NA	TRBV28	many	CASSLPGSGDTIYF	TGTGCCAGCAGTTTGCCGGGGTCGGGGGACACCATATATTTT
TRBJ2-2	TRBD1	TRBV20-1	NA	CSATDRERSEELFF	TGCAGTGCTACAGACAGGGAACGGTCCGAGGAGCTGTTTTTT
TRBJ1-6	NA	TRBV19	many	CASAGENSPLHF	TGTGCCAGCGCGGGGGAGAATTCACCCCTCCACTTT
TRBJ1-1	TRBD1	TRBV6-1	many	CASRPTPGQKNTEAFF	TGTGCCAGCAGACCCACACCGGGACAGAAGAACACTGAAGCTTTCTTT
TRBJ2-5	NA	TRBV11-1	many	CASSPSQEETQYF	TGTGCCAGCAGCCCCAGCCAGGAAGAGACCCAGTACTTC
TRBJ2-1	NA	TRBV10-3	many	CAISESRNEQFF	TGTGCCATCAGTGAAAGTAGGAATGAGCAGTTCTTC
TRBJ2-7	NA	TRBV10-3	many	CAISEQPNSYEQYF	TGTGCCATCAGTGAACAACCGAATTCCTACGAGCAGTACTTC
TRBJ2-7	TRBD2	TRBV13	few	CASSPAGLVSEQYF	TGTGCCAGCAGCCCTGCGGGACTAGTCTCCGAGCAGTACTTC
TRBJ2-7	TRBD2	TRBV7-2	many	CASSPSGRYNEQYF	TGTGCCAGCAGCCCTAGCGGGAGGTATAATGAGCAGTACTTC
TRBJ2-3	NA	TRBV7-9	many	CASSLVGAADTQYF	TGTGCCAGCAGCTTAGTGGGGGCTGCGGATACGCAGTATTTT
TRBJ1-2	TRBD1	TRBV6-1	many	CATAPGQGSYGYTF	TGTGCCACCGCCCCGGGACAGGGTTCCTATGGCTACACCTTC
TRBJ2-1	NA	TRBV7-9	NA	CASSFSHEQFF	TGTGCCAGCAGCTTTAGCCATGAGCAGTTCTTC
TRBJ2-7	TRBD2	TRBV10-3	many	CAISPGLEVPGEQYF	TGTGCCATCAGCCCGGGACTAGAAGTTCCCGGGGAGCAGTACTTC
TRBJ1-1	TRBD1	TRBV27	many	CASSRQGQAVTEAFF	TGTGCCAGCAGCCGACAGGGACAAGCGGTCACTGAAGCTTTCTTT